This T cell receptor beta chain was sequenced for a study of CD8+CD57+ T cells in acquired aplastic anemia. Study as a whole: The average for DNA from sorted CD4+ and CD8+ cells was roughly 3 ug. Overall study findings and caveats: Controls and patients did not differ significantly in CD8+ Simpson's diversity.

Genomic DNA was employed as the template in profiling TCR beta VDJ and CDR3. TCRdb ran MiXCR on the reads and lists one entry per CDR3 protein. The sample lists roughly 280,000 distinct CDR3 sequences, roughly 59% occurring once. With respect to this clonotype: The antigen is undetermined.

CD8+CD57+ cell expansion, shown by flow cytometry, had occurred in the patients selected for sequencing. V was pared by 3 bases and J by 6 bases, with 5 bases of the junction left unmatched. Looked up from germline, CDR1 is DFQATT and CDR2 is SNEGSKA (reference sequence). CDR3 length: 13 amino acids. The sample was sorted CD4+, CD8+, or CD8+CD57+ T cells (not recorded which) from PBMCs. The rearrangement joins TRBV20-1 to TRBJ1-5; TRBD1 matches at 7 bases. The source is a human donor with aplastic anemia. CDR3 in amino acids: CSARRTGFQPQHF. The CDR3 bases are TGCAGTGCTAGGAGGACAGGTTTTCAGCCCCAGCATTTT.